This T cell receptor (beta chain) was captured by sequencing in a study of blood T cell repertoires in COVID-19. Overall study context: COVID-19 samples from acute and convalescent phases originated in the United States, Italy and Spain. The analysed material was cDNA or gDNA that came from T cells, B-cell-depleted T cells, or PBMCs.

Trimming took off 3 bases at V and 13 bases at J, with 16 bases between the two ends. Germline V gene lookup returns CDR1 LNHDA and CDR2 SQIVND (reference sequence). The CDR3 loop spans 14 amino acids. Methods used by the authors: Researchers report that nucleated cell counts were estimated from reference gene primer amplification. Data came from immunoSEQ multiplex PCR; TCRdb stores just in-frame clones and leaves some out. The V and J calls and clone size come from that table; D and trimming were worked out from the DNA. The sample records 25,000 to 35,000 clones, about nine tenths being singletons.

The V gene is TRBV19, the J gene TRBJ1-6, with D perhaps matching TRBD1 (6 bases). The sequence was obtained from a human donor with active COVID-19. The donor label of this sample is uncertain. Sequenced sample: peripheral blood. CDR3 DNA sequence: TGTGCCAGTAGTATGGGGCCTGCAGGGGCTCCCCTCCACTTT. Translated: CASSMGPAGAPLHF.